Sequencing of this T cell receptor (beta chain) was carried out in a study of blood T cell repertoires in COVID-19. TCRdb's table, derived via immunoSEQ multiplex PCR, lists solely in-frame clones and lacks some. Of around 250,000 clones in the sample, around 87% were seen once. This clone was counted only a few times. Cohorts were based on clinical histories the participants reported. The CDR3 contains 16 residues. V lost 3 bases and J lost 0, with 11 bases in between. The germline V gene has CDR1 MRHNA and CDR2 SNTAGT. This sequence originates from a woman in her forties or fifties who had recovered from COVID-19. V gene TRBV6-4 combines with J gene TRBJ2-2, with D possibly being TRBD2 (6 bases). The sequenced sample consisted of PBMCs or T cells enriched from blood (not recorded which). CDR3 nucleotide sequence: TGTGCCAGCAGTGAAAATAGCGGAACGAACACCGGGGAGCTGTTTTTT. Protein sequence: CASSENSGTNTGELFF.